This T cell receptor (beta chain) was sequenced for a study of blood T cell repertoires in COVID-19 (dated by TCRdb to between 2020 and 2021). General notes on the study: Collaborator samples came from the United States, Italy and Spain and covered acute and convalescent phases of COVID-19. A freely available public database, intended as a resource for researchers studying the immune response to SARS-CoV-2, is where the repertoires were released. Samples came from the ongoing ImmuneRACE study (first 160 participants) plus 1,254 subjects from 6 global collaborators. Subjects who had been exposed to COVID-19, were actively infected with it, or had recovered from it provided the deeply sampled blood TCRbeta repertoires that made up the dataset. Nearly every sample came with metadata listing a de-identified subject ID, COVID-19 status, age in years and sex. The material from the prospective study consisted of cDNA or gDNA derived from T cells, B-cell-depleted T cells, or PBMCs. HLA class I and class II types, where available, came from metadata supplied by the sample provider rather than from assay-based typing.

In the prospective study, participants were roughly 18 to 89 years old, resided in under 30 geographic areas of the United States, and were enrolled through a virtual design. Cohort assignment in the prospective study relied on participant-reported clinical history from a screening survey and a study questionnaire. For ImmuneRACE Cohort 3, a participant was defined as recovered based on two consecutive negative NP/OP PCR tests, clearance by a healthcare professional, or resolution of symptoms. In the prospective study, whole blood, serum and a nasopharyngeal or oropharyngeal swab were collected from each participant by mobile phlebotomists. Participants in the prospective study had the option to provide additional blood draws and questionnaires over an approximately 2-month period. Before DNA extraction, blood samples from the prospective study were shipped at room temperature or frozen. The immunoSEQ Assay, a bias-controlled multiplex PCR, was used to amplify TCRbeta CDR3 regions from genomic DNA. The authors' pipeline ran thus. The number of nucleated cells in each sample was estimated by amplification of reference gene primers within the assay. Sequence reads were collapsed and filtered to measure the absolute abundance of every unique TCRbeta CDR3 rearrangement. For each sample, productive Simpson clonality was calculated as the square root of Simpson's diversity index over productive rearrangements. The immuneACCESS repertoire file appears here via TCRdb, limited to in-frame rearrangements. These files lack a portion of the clones; in checked studies, under half of the deficit traces to unresolved V genes, and the cause of the others is not known. The V and J calls and clone size come from that table; D and trimming were worked out from the DNA. This sample holds approximately 200,000 clones; about nine tenths were observed only once. The ten most abundant clones make up over 1% of the sample.

About this clone: No cognate antigen has been identified for it. No per-base quality is available; no much larger clone lies one base away.

From its cysteine to its phenylalanine, the CDR3 spans 16 amino acids. Kept here is only the CDR3 DNA, which spans 48 bases and is read in frame from base 1. Looking up the germline V gene yields CDR1 SGDLS and CDR2 YYNGEE. V is clipped by 0 bases and J by 5 bases, and the sequence between their germline boundaries is 15 bases long. Beyond this particular receptor, the publication reports: The amount of clinical and demographic metadata varied by source and participant and was provided uncurated.

Material: PBMCs or T cells enriched from blood (not recorded which). This receptor was taken from a man aged 30-40 years who had recovered from COVID-19. The chain joins TRBV9 to TRBJ2-1, and TRBD2 may be the D gene, going by 6 matching bases. The CDR3 corresponds to CASSVGPSETHNEQFF. In nucleotides, the sequence is TGTGCCAGCAGCGTAGGTCCTAGCGAGACCCACAATGAGCAGTTCTTC.